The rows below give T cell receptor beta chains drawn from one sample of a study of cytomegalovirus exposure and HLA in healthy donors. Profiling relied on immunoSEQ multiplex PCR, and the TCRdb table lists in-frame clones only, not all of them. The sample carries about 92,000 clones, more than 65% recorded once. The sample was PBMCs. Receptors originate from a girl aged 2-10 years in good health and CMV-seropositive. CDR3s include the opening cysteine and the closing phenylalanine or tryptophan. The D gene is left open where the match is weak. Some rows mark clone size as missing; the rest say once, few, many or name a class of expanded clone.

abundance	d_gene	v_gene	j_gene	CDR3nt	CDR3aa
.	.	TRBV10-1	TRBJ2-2	TGCGCCAGCAGCACTACGAACACCGGGGAGCTGTTTTTT	CASSTTNTGELFF
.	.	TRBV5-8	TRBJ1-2	TGTGCCAGCAGCTTGGACAGGCGGACCCTACAGAGCTACACCTTC	CASSLDRRTLQSYTF
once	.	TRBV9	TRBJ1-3	TGTGCCAGCAGCGTAGGTCCCGGGGGGCCTGGAAACACCATATATTTT	CASSVGPGGPGNTIYF
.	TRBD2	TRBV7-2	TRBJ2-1	TGTGCCAGCAGCCCGTATACTAGCGGACTCATCCGGAATGAGCAGTTCTTC	CASSPYTSGLIRNEQFF
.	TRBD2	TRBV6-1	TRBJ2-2	TGTGCCAGCATTAGCGGGGGCACCGGGGAGCTGTTTTTT	CASISGGTGELFF
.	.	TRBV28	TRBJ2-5	TGTGCCAGCAGTCGAACTACCCAAGAGACCCAGTACTTC	CASSRTTQETQYF
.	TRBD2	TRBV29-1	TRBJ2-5	TGCAGCGTCGGGACTAGCGGAGAGACCCAGTACTTC	CSVGTSGETQYF
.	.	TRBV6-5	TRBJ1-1	TGTGCCAGCAGCCGGACAGTTGAAGCTTTCTTT	CASSRTVEAFF
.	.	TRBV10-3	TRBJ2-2	TGTGCCATCACCTCGGGACACAAGACCGGGGAGCTGTTTTTT	CAITSGHKTGELFF
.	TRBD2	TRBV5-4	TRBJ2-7	TGTGCCAGCAGCTCCGACGGGACTAGCGGGAAGTACGAGCAGTACTTC	CASSSDGTSGKYEQYF
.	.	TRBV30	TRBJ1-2	TGTGCCTGGACTTGGGGGGGCGGCACAACCATCGGCTATGGCTACACCTTC	CAWTWGGGTTIGYGYTF
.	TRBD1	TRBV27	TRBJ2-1	TGTGCCAGCAGCCACAGGGGGCACGATGAGCAGTTCTTC	CASSHRGHDEQFF
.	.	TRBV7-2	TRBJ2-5	TGTGCCAGCAGCTTAGACAGGCAAGAGACCCAGTACTTC	CASSLDRQETQYF
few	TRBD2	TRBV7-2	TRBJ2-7	TGTGCCAGCAGCTCCGGCGGGAGCTCCTACGAGCAGTACTTC	CASSSGGSSYEQYF
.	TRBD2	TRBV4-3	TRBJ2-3	TGCGCCAGCAGCCAATCGGTAGCGGGAGGTGCAGATACGCAGTATTTT	CASSQSVAGGADTQYF
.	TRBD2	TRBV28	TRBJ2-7	TGTGCCAGCAGTTCCCCGTTGGGGGGGAGTGAGTCGCAGTACTTC	CASSSPLGGSESQYF
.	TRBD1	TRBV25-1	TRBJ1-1	TGTGCCAGCAGTAAAGACAGGGAGAACACTGAAGCTTTCTTT	CASSKDRENTEAFF
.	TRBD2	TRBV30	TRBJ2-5	TGTGCCTGGAGTGTCGGTAGCGGGAGAATATGGGAGACCCAGTACTTC	CAWSVGSGRIWETQYF
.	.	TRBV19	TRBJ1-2	TGTGCCAGTAGTGCGCGAGGTTTAGGCCCCTATGGCTACACCTTC	CASSARGLGPYGYTF
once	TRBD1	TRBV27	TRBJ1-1	TGTGCCAGCAGTTTGGGATGGGGACAGGGGAACACTGAAGCTTTCTTT	CASSLGWGQGNTEAFF
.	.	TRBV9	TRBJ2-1	TGTGCCAGCAGCGTAGGAGGAGGGGAGAATGAGCAGTTCTTC	CASSVGGGENEQFF
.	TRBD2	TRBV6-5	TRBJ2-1	TGTGCCTCGAGCGGGAGCCCCTACAATGAGCAGTTCTTC	CASSGSPYNEQFF
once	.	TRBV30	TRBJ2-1	TGTGCCTGGGGAAGGGGCCAGGTCTACAGACGGTCCTACAATGAGCAGTTCTTC	CAWGRGQVYRRSYNEQFF
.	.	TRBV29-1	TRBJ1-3	TGCAGCGTAACCCAGGGAACGGACACTGGAAACACCATATATTTT	CSVTQGTDTGNTIYF
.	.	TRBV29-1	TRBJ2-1	TGCAGCGTTGCATGGGCGTCCTACAATGAGCAGTTCTTC	CSVAWASYNEQFF
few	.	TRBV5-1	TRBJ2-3	TGCGCCAGCAGCTTGGGGGGGGTCTCTTTCACAGATACGCAGTATTTT	CASSLGGVSFTDTQYF
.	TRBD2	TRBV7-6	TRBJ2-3	TGTGCCAGCAGCTTAGGACTAGCGGGGCTAACAGATACGCAGTATTTT	CASSLGLAGLTDTQYF
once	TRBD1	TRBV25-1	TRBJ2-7	TGTGCCAGCAGTGCTACCCGTGGGGACAGTGCCTACGAGCAGTACTTC	CASSATRGDSAYEQYF
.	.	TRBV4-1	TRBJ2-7	TGCGCCAGCAGCCTCAGGGGTGGGGGTTACGAGCAGTACTTC	CASSLRGGGYEQYF
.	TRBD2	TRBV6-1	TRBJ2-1	TGTGCCAGCAGTCCTAGCGGGAGTAAAAATGAGCAGTTCTTC	CASSPSGSKNEQFF
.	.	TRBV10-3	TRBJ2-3	TGTGCCATCAGATACTCGCTAGACACAGATACGCAGTATTTT	CAIRYSLDTDTQYF
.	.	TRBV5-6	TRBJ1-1	TGTGCCAGCTTCCCGGTGAGCGGGGGAACTGAAGCTTTCTTT	CASFPVSGGTEAFF
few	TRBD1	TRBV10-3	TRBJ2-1	TGTGCCATCAGTGGGCAGGGGGTCGATGAGCAGTTCTTC	CAISGQGVDEQFF
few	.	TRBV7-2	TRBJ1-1	TGTGCCAGCAGTCTCGACAGGAACACTGAAGCTTTCTTT	CASSLDRNTEAFF
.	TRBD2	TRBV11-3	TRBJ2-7	TGTGCCAGCAGCTATAGCGGGAGTAACGAGCAGTACTTC	CASSYSGSNEQYF
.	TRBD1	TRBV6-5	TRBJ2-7	TGTGCCAGCAGTTACTCTACAGGGGATATCCACGAGCAGTACTTC	CASSYSTGDIHEQYF
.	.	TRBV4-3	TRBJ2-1	TGCGCCAGCAGCCAAACTGGGCTCGGTGAGCAGTTCTTC	CASSQTGLGEQFF